This T cell receptor beta chain comes out of a study of T cell responses to AZD1222 COVID-19 vaccine. Study conclusions and caveats: Nearly half of the spike-specific TCRs reportedly recognize variant regions that carry no mutations. The donor cohort was predominantly white British with a female majority, and clonal diversity may have been underestimated. Among AZD1222 vaccinees, only five or six were seropositive at baseline. Spike-specific TCR breadth and depth grew following two AZD1222 doses.

This clone has more than one count but fewer than ten. Its antigen is undetermined. Some clones are missing from TCRdb's copy, which holds only in-frame ones; the method was immunoSEQ multiplex PCR. The data hold around 150,000 clones, with approximately 84% observed a single time. In germline, CDR1 is MNHNS, CDR2 SASEGT. The V and J ends lost 4 bases and 2 bases, in that order; junction bases with no gene match: 19. The CDR3 has 20 residues. Specimen: peripheral blood, collected on day 0 of AZD1222 vaccination. The genes are TRBV6-1 and TRBJ1-3; 8 bases match TRBD1. The TCR was taken from an adult in good health. The CDR3: CASSGLPGQASRGPGNTIYF. CDR3 nucleotides: TGTGCCAGCAGTGGGTTGCCGGGACAGGCATCGCGGGGTCCTGGAAACACCATATATTTT.